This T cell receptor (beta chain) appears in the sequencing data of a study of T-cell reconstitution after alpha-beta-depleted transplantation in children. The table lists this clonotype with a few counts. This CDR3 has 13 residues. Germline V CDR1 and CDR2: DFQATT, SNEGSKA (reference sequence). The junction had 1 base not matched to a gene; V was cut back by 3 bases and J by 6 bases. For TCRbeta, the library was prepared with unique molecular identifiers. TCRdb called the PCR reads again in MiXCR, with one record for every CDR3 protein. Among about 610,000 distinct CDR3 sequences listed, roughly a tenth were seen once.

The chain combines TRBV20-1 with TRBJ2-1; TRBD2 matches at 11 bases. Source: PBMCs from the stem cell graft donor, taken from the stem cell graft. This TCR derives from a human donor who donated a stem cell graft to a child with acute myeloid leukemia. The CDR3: CSASSGRVNEQFF. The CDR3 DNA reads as TGCAGTGCTAGTAGCGGGAGGGTCAATGAGCAGTTCTTC.